This T cell receptor beta chain was found in a study of T cells in Graves' hyperthyroidism and ophthalmopathy. Findings of the study overall: Ophthalmopathy, which appeared later, was predicted by the model a median about 5.9 months before onset. Blood also held most thyroid clonotypes expanded beyond 0.001.

The investigators amplified TCR beta CDR3 regions from RNA transcripts. A set of HTBI primers served as the primers for a first-round RT-PCR of the TCR CDR3. TCRdb redid the calling of the multiplex PCR reads with MiXCR, one entry per CDR3 protein. The sample comprises some 510,000 distinct CDR3 sequences, less than 25% of which are singletons, and about 25% rests with the top ten. This CDR3 comprises 14 residues. Per germline, CDR1 KGHSH and CDR2 LQKENI. V lost 1 base and J lost 1, with 7 bases in between. This clonotype was seen repeatedly, ten times or more. The antigen remains undetermined. Source material for PBMCs was less than 12 ml fresh peripheral blood.

This TCR derives from a man aged 18 to 29 with Graves' hyperthyroidism. The specimen was blood. The chain uses TRBV18 and TRBJ1-1; D possibly corresponds to TRBD1 (6 bases). DNA of the CDR3: TGTGCCAGCTCACCACTGGACAGGAACACTGAAGCTTTCTTT. Translation gives CASSPLDRNTEAFF. The variable domain in full, completed from reference TRBV18 and TRBJ1-1, reads NAGVMQNPRHLVRRRGQEARLRCSPMKGHSHVYWYRQLPEEGLKFMVYLQKENIIDESGMPKERFSAEFPKEGPSILRIQQVVRGDSAAYFCASSPLDRNTEAFFGQGTRLTVV.